This TCR beta chain was obtained from a study of shared clonotypes between healthy human individuals. This clone was picked up a small number of times. Its antigen is currently unknown. Naive CD8 isolation took CD45RO-negative cells positively selected for CCR7 and excluded terminally differentiated effector memory CD45RA+ cells. The germline gives CDR1 MNHNY, CDR2 SVGAGI (reference sequence). Trimming took 2 bases from V and 10 from J, leaving 11 bases between them. The CDR3 is 12 amino acids. Broader study findings: Naive CD4 clonotype sharing across several donors was 4% to 5%. Across subsets, estimated richness was generally greater for naive than for memory populations.

The material for each subset, its genomic DNA, was split evenly across several immunoSEQ plates. TCRdb's table, derived via immunoSEQ multiplex PCR, lists solely in-frame clones and lacks some. The data hold 2 million to 2.5 million clones, with around 93% observed a single time. This receptor was identified in a man between 18 and 35 years old in good health. Some clones in this sample may be carry-over from other donors' samples. V usage is TRBV6-6 and J usage is TRBJ1-1, with D tentatively TRBD1 (5 bases). Sequences were obtained from naive CD8+ T cells from PBMCs. CDR3 nucleotide sequence: TGTGCCAGCAGTTACGGTGGGGGGGGAGCTTTCTTT. Its protein product is CASSYGGGGAFF.